Here is one TCR beta chain with its context. No cognate antigen has been identified for it. Base qualities were left out, and no much larger clone turns up one base away. The library was obtained by the immunoSEQ multiplex PCR assay. TCRdb took over this immuneACCESS table, retaining in-frame rearrangements with V and J assigned. Such tables are incomplete; in checked studies, under half of the missing clones stem from an unresolved V gene, and the remainder is unexplained. This sample is represented by 100,000 or so clones; approximately 89% of them were singletons. Around 1% of the sample goes to the ten largest clones. This sample was taken from a study of control samples from healthy donors and cancer patients (dated by TCRdb to the early 2020s). Sequences LGHDT (CDR1) and YNNKEL (CDR2) are obtained from the germline V gene (reference sequence). V was cut back by 3 bases and J by 2 bases, leaving a gap of 8 bases between them. The CDR3 measures 14 amino acids from cysteine to phenylalanine. The only DNA kept is the CDR3, 42 bases in frame from the first base.

Material: blood. This sequence uses TRBV3-1 (or the pseudogene TRBV3-2) and TRBJ1-3; no D gene is confidently identified. The clonotype originates from a young woman in good health. The DNA sequence reads TGTGCCAGCAGCCAGTCTGGGGCTGGAAACACCATATATTTT. Its protein is CASSQSGAGNTIYF.